The 28 T cell receptor beta chains in this list originate from one sample, sequenced in a study of T cell changes during pregnancy in multiple sclerosis. Assay used: immunoSEQ multiplex PCR; TCRdb lists only in-frame clones, some missing. The sample has about 75,000 clones, 89% seen once. Sequenced here: peripheral blood, sampled in the first trimester of pregnancy. The source is a female donor in good health, enrolled as a control in a pregnancy study.

The chain joins TRBV6-1 to TRBJ1-6, with D uncertain. This CDR3 has 14 residues. The germline gives CDR1 MNHNS, CDR2 SASEGT. V shed 6 bases and J shed 7 bases, with 13 bases lying between them. Here the CDR3 DNA reads TGTGCCAGCAGGGGAACGGCGGGAAATTCACCCCTCCACTTT. Translating it yields CASRGTAGNSPLHF.

V gene TRBV2 combines with J gene TRBJ2-3; D gene uncertain. The CDR3 is 15 residues long. The ends were cut back, 5 bases at V and 1 base at J, with 13 bases in the middle. CDR1 is SNHLY, CDR2 FYNNEI, per germline. This CDR3 is CASSTRAEGTDTQYF. In DNA, the CDR3 is TGTGCCAGCAGTACGCGAGCTGAGGGCACAGATACGCAGTATTTT.

The rearrangement uses TRBV19 and TRBJ1-5; a weak D match, TRBD1 (6 bases). This CDR3 contains 14 residues. V shed 4 bases and J shed 7 bases, with 14 bases lying between them. Germline V gives CDR1 LNHDA, CDR2 SQIVND (reference sequence). CDR3 bases: TGTGCCAGTAGTACTTACAGGGAGGGCCAGCCCCAGCATTTT. It yields the protein CASSTYREGQPQHF. Drawing the rest from reference TRBV19 and TRBJ1-5, the complete variable domain is DGGITQSPKYLFRKEGQNVTLSCEQNLNHDAMYWYRQDPGQGLRLIYYSQIVNDFQKGDIAEGYSVSREKKESFPLTVTSAQKNPTAFYLCASSTYREGQPQHFGDGTRLSIL.

The chain links TRBV4-2 to TRBJ1-4, with D perhaps TRBD1 (6 bases). Germline CDR1 is LGHNA and CDR2 is YNFKEQ. V lost 6 bases and J lost 6, with 17 bases in between. The CDR3 has 15 residues. The CDR3 bases are TGTGCCAGCAGGGTTACAGGGACGCGTGATGAAAAACTGTTTTTT. Its translation: CASRVTGTRDEKLFF.

The chain recombines TRBV6-5 with TRBJ1-6, with D hard to call. The CDR3 covers 16 residues. The germline V gene has CDR1 MNHEY and CDR2 SVGAGI. Trimming removed 2 bases from V and 4 bases from J, with 12 bases in between. For the CDR3, the DNA is TGTGCCAGCAGTTACCCAATTGGCAGTTATAATTCACCCCTCCACTTT. Residues: CASSYPIGSYNSPLHF.

The J gene is TRBJ2-5, the V gene TRBV29-1, with 9 bases aligning to TRBD1. Germline CDR1 reads SQVTM; CDR2 reads ANQGSEA. The CDR3 contains 14 residues. V lost 4 bases and J lost 4; bases outside the gene matches: 7. CDR3 sequence (DNA): TGCAGCGTTGTTCTCAGGACAGGGGCAGAGACCCAGTACTTC. Its translation: CSVVLRTGAETQYF.

This chain uses TRBV6-1 with TRBJ1-2, with 7 bases fitting TRBD1. The CDR3 runs to 14 residues. The V gene end was trimmed by 7 bases and the J gene end by 4 bases; junction bases not matched to a gene: 9. Germline CDR1 and CDR2: MNHNS and SASEGT. The CDR3 region is CASNRGSLGYGYTF. The CDR3 bases are TGTGCCAGCAACAGGGGTTCCTTAGGCTATGGCTACACCTTC.

The V and J genes are TRBV13 and TRBJ2-2; no clear D. Germline V gives CDR1 PRHDT, CDR2 FYEKMQ (reference sequence). Deletions cut 0 bases from V and 1 base from J, with 12 bases between. This CDR3 region has 17 residues. The CDR3 DNA reads TGTGCCAGCAGCTTAGGTCGACGGCTAGAGAACACCGGGGAGCTGTTTTTT. Translation gives CASSLGRRLENTGELFF.

This clone was counted between two and nine times. This chain connects TRBV6-5 to TRBJ1-1; maybe TRBD1 (6 bases). CDR3 size: 13 residues. Germline CDR1 reads MNHEY; CDR2 reads SVGAGI. The V end lost 7 bases, the J end lost 1 base, and 10 bases lay between the germline ends. Here the CDR3 reads CASNGQPNTEAFF. In DNA, the CDR3 is TGTGCCAGCAATGGACAGCCGAACACTGAAGCTTTCTTT.

The V and J genes are TRBV18 and TRBJ1-2, with D unresolved. The V gene lost 2 bases and the J gene lost 4 bases, with 17 bases spanning the gap. The germline gives CDR1 KGHSH, CDR2 LQKENI. The CDR3 loop spans 16 amino acids. CDR3 bases: TGTGCCAGCTCACCAAATTTGAACCAGAGGGTCTATGGCTACACCTTC. As protein: CASSPNLNQRVYGYTF.

This clone was picked up a small number of times. The rearrangement uses TRBV19 and TRBJ1-6; D remains unclear. The length of the CDR3 is 15 residues. V shed 6 bases and J shed 11 bases, with 20 bases lying between them. Germline V CDR1 and CDR2: LNHDA, SQIVND (reference sequence). The CDR3 loop reads CASSLARRSLAPLHF. CDR3 coding DNA: TGTGCCAGTAGCCTCGCCCGGCGGTCGCTAGCACCCCTCCACTTT.

The genes are TRBV5-5 and TRBJ2-5; D is unresolved. V lost 4 bases and J 2 bases, leaving 9 bases between the germline ends. The CDR3 loop spans 13 amino acids. CDR1 SGHKS and CDR2 YYEKEE come from the germline V gene (reference sequence). The CDR3, as DNA: TGTGCCAGCAGCCCAATCCATCAAGAGACCCAGTACTTC. This encodes CASSPIHQETQYF.

CDR3 nucleotide sequence: TGCGCCAGCAGTGAGTCGGGACTAGCGGGAGGTACGCAGTATTTT. Its protein product is CASSESGLAGGTQYF. V gene TRBV10-1 combines with J gene TRBJ2-3; 15 bases match TRBD2. There are 15 residues in the CDR3. Germline values: CDR1 WNHNN, CDR2 SYGVQD (reference sequence). V shed 0 bases and J 8 bases; nucleotides not matched to a gene: 0.

The V call is TRBV15, the J call TRBJ2-7, with 10 bases aligning to TRBD1. The J segment lost 0 bases and the V segment lost 4 bases, leaving 3 bases of the junction unmatched. The V gene's germline CDR1 is LNHNV and CDR2 YYDKDF (reference sequence). The CDR3 covers 15 residues. This CDR3 reads CATSKGTGASYEQYF. As DNA, the CDR3 is TGTGCCACCAGCAAAGGGACAGGGGCCTCCTACGAGCAGTACTTC.

V is TRBV10-2 and J is TRBJ2-1; unclear D gene. CDR1 and CDR2 from the germline V gene are WSHSY and SAAADI. V dropped 0 bases and J dropped 4 bases, with 13 bases sitting between them. The CDR3 loop spans 16 amino acids. The CDR3 region is CASSESLGGSYNEQFF. The DNA for the CDR3 is TGCGCCAGCAGTGAGTCGCTAGGCGGATCTTACAATGAGCAGTTCTTC.

The chain recombines TRBV7-6 with TRBJ1-1; D is undetermined. Germline V gene sequence: CDR1 SGHVS, CDR2 FNYEAQ. The CDR3 has 14 amino acids. V lost 1 base, J lost 0 bases, and 6 bases lay in between. CDR3 nucleotides: TGTGCCAGCAGCTTAGGTGACATGAACACTGAAGCTTTCTTT. As protein: CASSLGDMNTEAFF.

The chain links TRBV28 to TRBJ1-1; perhaps TRBD1 as D (5 bases). In germline, CDR1 is MDHEN, CDR2 SYDVKM. V dropped 2 bases and J dropped 11 bases, with 12 bases sitting between them. There are 12 residues in the CDR3. CDR3 DNA: TGTGCCAGCAGTTTACTCTGGGGGGAGGCTTTCTTT. It codes for CASSLLWGEAFF.

The chain uses TRBV18 and TRBJ1-6; D not certain. CDR1 and CDR2 from the germline V gene are KGHSH and LQKENI. V shed 3 bases and J shed 0 bases, with 15 bases lying between them. CDR3 length: 18 amino acids. The CDR3 loop is CASSPQSWSSSYNSPLHF. Here the CDR3 DNA reads TGTGCCAGCTCACCTCAATCCTGGTCCAGCTCCTATAATTCACCCCTCCACTTT.

The rearrangement uses TRBV5-1 and TRBJ1-2; a weak D match, TRBD1 (5 bases). The V gene lost 5 bases and the J gene lost 8 bases, with 16 bases spanning the gap. The CDR3 totals 13 residues. CDR1 and CDR2 (germline): SGHRS, YFSETQ. The CDR3: CASSVGASGGYTF. CDR3 coding DNA: TGCGCCAGCAGTGTAGGGGCCTCGGGCGGCTACACCTTC. Full variable domain (remainder filled in from reference TRBV5-1 and TRBJ1-2): KAGVTQTPRYLIKTRGQQVTLSCSPISGHRSVSWYQQTPGQGLQFLFEYFSETQRNKGNFPGRFSGRQFSNSRSEMNVSTLELGDSALYLCASSVGASGGYTFGSGTRLTVV.

The chain combines TRBV7-9 with TRBJ1-1; 7 bases fit TRBD1. CDR3 size: 15 residues. Germline V gene lookup returns CDR1 SEHNR and CDR2 FQNEAQ (reference sequence). V lost 1 base and J lost 3; bases outside the gene matches: 5. As DNA, the CDR3 is TGTGCCAGCAGCTTAGGTGGCAGGGGGGACACTGAAGCTTTCTTT. Protein: CASSLGGRGDTEAFF.

This sequence joins TRBV6-5 and TRBJ2-7; the D gene is possibly TRBD2 (6 bases). Germline CDR1 is MNHEY and CDR2 is SVGAGI. The CDR3 is made up of 15 amino acids. The V end was cut by 2 bases, the J end by 3 bases, with 14 bases between. Here the CDR3 reads CASSYASRGGYEQYF. The DNA for the CDR3 is TGTGCCAGCAGTTACGCGTCAAGGGGAGGCTACGAGCAGTACTTC.

Turning to this clone: In the same sample, other DNA sequences code for this CDR3. The rearrangement uses TRBV27 and TRBJ2-7; 7 bases are a match to TRBD1. The V gene's germline CDR1 is MNHEY and CDR2 SMNVEV (reference sequence). This CDR3 region has 14 residues. Losses at the gene ends were 3 bases for V and 2 bases for J; bases not matched to a gene: 4. The CDR3 loop is CASSFRQGPYEQYF. The DNA for the CDR3 is TGTGCCAGCAGTTTCAGACAGGGTCCCTACGAGCAGTACTTC.

The chain uses TRBV14 and TRBJ1-1; 7 bases fit TRBD1. Germline V lookup: CDR1 SGHDN, CDR2 FVKESK. V gave up 4 bases and J gave up 5 bases; unmatched junction bases: 7. This CDR3 has 14 residues. CDR3 region: CASSRQTGQTEAFF. Here the CDR3 DNA reads TGTGCCAGCAGCCGGCAGACAGGGCAGACTGAAGCTTTCTTT.

The J gene is TRBJ2-7, the V gene TRBV27; TRBD1 agrees at 10 bases. Germline V gives CDR1 MNHEY, CDR2 SMNVEV (reference sequence). The CDR3 totals 15 residues. V was pared by 7 bases and J by 2 bases, with 8 bases of the junction left unmatched. The CDR3 DNA follows: TGTGCCAGCATCAAGAGGACAGGGGGGGCCTACGAGCAGTACTTC. Translating gives CASIKRTGGAYEQYF.

V gene TRBV7-2 combines with J gene TRBJ2-7; perhaps TRBD2 as D (6 bases). Germline V gene lookup returns CDR1 SGHTA and CDR2 FQGNSA. V lost 7 bases to trimming and J lost 3 bases, with 10 bases between them. The CDR3 is made up of 12 amino acids. In DNA form, the CDR3 reads TGTGCCAGCACCTCGACTAGCTACGAGCAGTACTTC. Translating it yields CASTSTSYEQYF.

This clone is a singleton in its sample. This chain joins TRBV30 and TRBJ2-5, with TRBD2 identical over 11 bases. CDR1 is GTSNPN and CDR2 is SVGIG in the germline V gene (reference sequence). There are 16 residues in the CDR3. The trim removed 2 bases at V and 5 bases at J, leaving 10 bases unmatched. The CDR3 region is CAWSSKSGTSGETQYF. The CDR3 DNA reads TGTGCCTGGAGTTCAAAGTCCGGGACTAGCGGCGAGACCCAGTACTTC.

This chain links TRBV6-6 with TRBJ1-1; D unresolved. The CDR3 runs to 16 residues. V lost 2 bases and J lost 5, with 18 bases in between. The germline CDR1 and CDR2 sequences are MNHNY and SVGAGI (reference sequence). As DNA, the CDR3 is TGTGCCAGCAGTTACAGGGTCGTGGAGGGTGGGACTGAAGCTTTCTTT. Residues: CASSYRVVEGGTEAFF.

V is TRBV6-4 and J is TRBJ2-5, with a weak D call TRBD1 (6 bases). This CDR3 comprises 13 residues. The germline V gene encodes CDR1 MRHNA and CDR2 SNTAGT. Trimming cost V 6 bases and J 1 base, with 9 bases left between them. The CDR3 sequence is CASSRDTQETQYF. Written as DNA, the CDR3 is TGTGCCAGCAGCCGGGACACCCAAGAGACCCAGTACTTC.